This entry is about one T cell receptor beta chain. Its antigen remains unidentified. No clone much larger than this one lies a single base away; base qualities are absent. The data stem from a study of T cell clones after liver transplantation (dated by TCRdb to the late 2010s). Regarding the complete study: Samples were obtained from ITN030ST, a randomized trial in which withdrawal of immunosuppression was attempted within 2 years of liver transplantation. Donor-reactive T cell clones were identified using TCRbeta sequencing after a pre-transplant mixed lymphocyte reaction and were then followed in post-transplant blood. Third party-reactive TCRbeta sequences from pre-transplant MLRs were also identified as an antigen-independent comparator for donor-reactive sequences. Of the eight recipients, a few were HCV-positive, while the remaining recipients had been transplanted for non-autoimmune, non-viral indications. Until randomization at 12-24 months post-transplant, subjects were given standard immunosuppression, with no induction therapy. Tolerance was defined as complete immunosuppression withdrawal for at least one year with no rise in liver enzymes beyond twice the upper limit of normal. Blood samples were collected pre-transplant, pre-randomization before withdrawal, and post-randomization after either full withdrawal or failed withdrawal. A cohort of 8 liver transplant recipients was studied, of whom 3 were classified as tolerant and 5 as non-tolerant. Broader findings and caveats from the paper: The decline in donor-reactive sequences exceeded the decline in third party-reactive sequences, suggesting partial antigen-specific deletion that was unrelated to withdrawal success. In 5 of 8 subjects, circulating donor-reactive CD4 TCRbeta sequences decreased significantly after transplant, regardless of tolerance or HCV status. Once repertoire turnover was taken into account, donor-reactive detection showed a significant reduction for CD4 in 7 of 8 subjects and for CD8 in 8 of 8. In a couple of subjects, low numbers of available donor cells limited the measurable donor-reactive repertoire. Without allograft tissue specimens, donor-reactive T cells may have migrated into the graft rather than being deleted. Because of small, heterogeneous patient numbers and non-standardized post-transplant time points, the conclusions were only preliminary.

Frozen genomic DNA underwent high-throughput TCRbeta CDR3 sequencing by immunoSEQ, including PCR amplification, mapping, bias correction and internal controls. On the study's bioinformatics: Productive rearrangements were retained, and unique TCRbeta sequences were defined by the CDR3 nucleotide sequence together with the V and J gene. Donor-reactive sequences required at least 5-fold expansion in CFSE-low cells versus unstimulated pre-transplant cells and at least 0.01% frequency. Minimum frequency thresholds were set for each subject based on the unstimulated sample with the lowest template count, ensuring at least 90% detection power. Jensen-Shannon divergence between the top 1000 TCRbeta sequences post- versus pre-transplant served as the measure of repertoire turnover. Changes in detection of donor-reactive sequences were tested with two-sided Fisher's exact tests. TCRdb provides this immuneACCESS table in a form limited to in-frame rearrangements. Some clones are lacking; in checked studies, under half of them reflect an unresolved V gene, and why the rest are absent is not known. V and J calls and clone size are those listed in that table; D and trimming were worked out from the DNA. The sample data list tens of thousands of clones, and about 91% of these were observed just once. Together, the top ten hold 0.9% to 1% of the sample.

The CDR3 runs 19 residues from the cysteine to the phenylalanine. Only the CDR3 portion is preserved as DNA: 57 bases, with reading frame beginning at the first base. Germline trimming: 1 base from V, 0 bases from J; junction bases outside gene matches: 11. The germline V gene supplies CDR1 SGHTS and CDR2 YDEGEE. Thawed unstimulated PBMCs were stained for CD3, CD4 and CD8 and FACS-sorted into CD3+CD4+ and CD3+CD8+ populations. Randomization to immunosuppression withdrawal applied to every one of the 8 studied subjects. The Qiagen DNeasy Blood and Tissue Kit was used for genomic DNA isolation. The clonotype originates from a human patient who received a liver transplant. After a transplant, some of the T cells may come from the graft donor. The sequence links TRBV5-8 to TRBJ2-3, and 10 bases in between align with TRBD2. The specimen comprised CD4+ T cells from blood, sampled less than 28 months after liver transplant. For the CDR3, the sequence is CASSLFPSGSLTSTDTQYF. The nucleotides are TGTGCCAGCAGCTTGTTCCCTAGCGGGAGTTTAACTAGCACAGATACGCAGTATTTT. Joined to the reference TRBV5-8 and TRBJ2-3 proteins, this CDR3 gives the full variable domain: EAGVTQSPTHLIKTRGQQATLRCSPISGHTSVYWYQQALGLGLQFLLWYDEGEERNRGNFPPRFSGRQFPNYSSELNVNALELEDSALYLCASSLFPSGSLTSTDTQYFGPGTRLTVL.